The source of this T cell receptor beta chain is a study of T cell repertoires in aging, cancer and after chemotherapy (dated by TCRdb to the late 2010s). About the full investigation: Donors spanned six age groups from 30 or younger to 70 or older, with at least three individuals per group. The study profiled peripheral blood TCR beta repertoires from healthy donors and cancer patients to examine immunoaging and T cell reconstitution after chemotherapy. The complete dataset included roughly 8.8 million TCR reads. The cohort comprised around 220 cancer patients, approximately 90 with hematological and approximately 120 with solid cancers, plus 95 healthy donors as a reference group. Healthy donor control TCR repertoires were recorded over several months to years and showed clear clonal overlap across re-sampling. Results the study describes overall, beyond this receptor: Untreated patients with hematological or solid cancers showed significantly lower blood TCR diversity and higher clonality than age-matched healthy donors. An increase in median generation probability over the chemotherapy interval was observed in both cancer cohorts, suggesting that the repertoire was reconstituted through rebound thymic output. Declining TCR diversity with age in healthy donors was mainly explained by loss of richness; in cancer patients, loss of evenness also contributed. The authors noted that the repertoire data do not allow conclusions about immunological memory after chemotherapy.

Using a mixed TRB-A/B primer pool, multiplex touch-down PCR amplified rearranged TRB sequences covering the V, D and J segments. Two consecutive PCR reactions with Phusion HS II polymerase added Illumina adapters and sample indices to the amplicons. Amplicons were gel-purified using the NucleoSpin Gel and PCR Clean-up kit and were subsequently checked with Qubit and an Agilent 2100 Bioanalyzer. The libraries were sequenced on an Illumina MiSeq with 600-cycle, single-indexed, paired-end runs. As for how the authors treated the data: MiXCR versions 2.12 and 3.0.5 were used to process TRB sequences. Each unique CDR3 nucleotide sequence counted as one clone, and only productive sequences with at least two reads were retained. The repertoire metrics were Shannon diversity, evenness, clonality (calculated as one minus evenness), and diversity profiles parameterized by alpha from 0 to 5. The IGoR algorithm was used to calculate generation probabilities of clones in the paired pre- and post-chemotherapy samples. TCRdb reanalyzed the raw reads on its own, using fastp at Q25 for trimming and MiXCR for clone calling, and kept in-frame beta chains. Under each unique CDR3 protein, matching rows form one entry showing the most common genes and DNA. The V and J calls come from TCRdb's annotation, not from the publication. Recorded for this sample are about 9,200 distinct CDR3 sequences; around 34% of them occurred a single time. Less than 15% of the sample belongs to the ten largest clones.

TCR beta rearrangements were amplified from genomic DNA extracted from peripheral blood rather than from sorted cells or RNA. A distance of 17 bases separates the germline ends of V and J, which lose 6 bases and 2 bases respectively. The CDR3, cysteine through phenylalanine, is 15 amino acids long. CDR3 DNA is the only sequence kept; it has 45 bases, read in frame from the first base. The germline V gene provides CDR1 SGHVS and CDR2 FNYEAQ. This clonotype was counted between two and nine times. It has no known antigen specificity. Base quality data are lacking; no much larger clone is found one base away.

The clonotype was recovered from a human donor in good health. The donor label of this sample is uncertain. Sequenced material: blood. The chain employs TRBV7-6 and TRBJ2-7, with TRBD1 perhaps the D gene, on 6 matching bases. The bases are TGTGCCAGCAGTCCAGGGGTCTTGGGCACCTACGAGCAGTACTTC. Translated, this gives CASSPGVLGTYEQYF.